These 10 T cell receptor beta chains share one sample of origin, sequenced in a study of T cell responses to AZD1222 COVID-19 vaccine. The assay was immunoSEQ multiplex PCR, and TCRdb's table has in-frame clones only and misses some. The sample has over 150,000 clones, around 88% seen once; the top ten hold less than 1.3%. The material sequenced was peripheral blood, taken 28 days after the second AZD1222 dose. These TCRs come from an adult who received the AZD1222 COVID-19 vaccine.

As concerns this clone: One junction end does not reproduce the germline sequence, and a read error may be involved. V gene TRBV4-3 combines with J gene TRBJ1-2, with 10 bases that match TRBD1. CDR1 LGHNA and CDR2 YSLEER come from the germline V gene. The length of the CDR3 is 16 residues. The DNA of the CDR3 is TGCGCCAGCAGCCAACTTGTGACAGGGGGCAACTATGGCTACACCTTT. Amino acids: CASSQLVTGGNYGYTF.

The CDR3 DNA reads TGTGCCAGCAGCGCGGACAGTTTGGGTAATTCACCCCTCCACTTT. Its protein product is CASSADSLGNSPLHF. J is TRBJ1-6 and V is TRBV9; the D gene is possibly TRBD1 (6 bases). Germline lookup yields CDR1 SGDLS and CDR2 YYNGEE. Trimming left V 3 bases short and J 6 bases short, with 13 bases between. CDR3 length: 15 amino acids.

The chain couples TRBV7-9 to TRBJ2-2; no clear D. Looked up from germline, CDR1 is SEHNR and CDR2 is FQNEAQ (reference sequence). The CDR3 length is 17 residues. Between the trimmed V and J ends, which lost 1 base and 4 bases, there was a span of 16 bases. In nucleotides, the CDR3 is TGTGCCAGCAGCTTAGAACCCCTCTCCCGAGGCACCGGGGAGCTGTTTTTT. Translating it yields CASSLEPLSRGTGELFF.

The J gene is TRBJ2-7, the V gene TRBV2; 8 bases match TRBD1. The CDR3 consists of 15 residues. V shed 6 bases and J 5 bases; nucleotides not matched to a gene: 12. Germline CDR1 SNHLY, CDR2 FYNNEI. The CDR3 coding sequence is TGTGCCAGCAGAGGGGACAGGACGCGGGGCCACGAGCAGTACTTC. Its protein product is CASRGDRTRGHEQYF. Full variable domain (outside the CDR3, taken from reference TRBV2 and TRBJ2-7): EPEVTQTPSHQVTQMGQEVILRCVPISNHLYFYWYRQILGQKVEFLVSFYNNEISEKSEIFDDQFSVERPDGSNFTLKIRSTKLEDSAMYFCASRGDRTRGHEQYFGPGTRLTVT.

A note on this clone: Other nucleotide sequences in the sample specify the same CDR3. This rearrangement joins TRBV6-5 to TRBJ1-1; D gene uncertain. The CDR3 covers 12 residues. Deletions cut 0 bases from V and 2 bases from J, with 1 base between. Germline V lookup: CDR1 MNHEY, CDR2 SVGAGI. The CDR3 DNA reads TGTGCCAGCAGTTACTCCAACACTGAAGCTTTCTTT. Protein product: CASSYSNTEAFF.

The chain uses TRBV7-9 and TRBJ2-1, with 7 bases identical to TRBD2. The germline V gene encodes CDR1 SEHNR and CDR2 FQNEAQ (reference sequence). This CDR3 has 18 residues. J gave up 0 bases and V 4 bases, and 12 bases lay outside the gene matches. CDR3 in DNA: TGTGCCAGCAGCTCTACAGACCTCGGGGGGTACTCCTACAATGAGCAGTTCTTC. It codes for CASSSTDLGGYSYNEQFF. Full variable domain (outside the CDR3, taken from reference TRBV7-9 and TRBJ2-1): DTGVSQNPRHKITKRGQNVTFRCDPISEHNRLYWYRQTLGQGPEFLTYFQNEAQLEKSRLLSDRFSAERPKGSFSTLEIQRTEQGDSAMYLCASSSTDLGGYSYNEQFFGPGTRLTVL.

This clone was seen only a few times. The chain recombines TRBV5-1 with TRBJ1-3; D is perhaps TRBD1 (5 bases). Trimming left V 7 bases short and J 2 bases short, with 10 bases between. This CDR3 is 13 amino acids long. Germline CDR1 is SGHRS and CDR2 is YFSETQ. This chain's CDR3 is CASGGTAGNTIYF. Here the CDR3 DNA reads TGCGCCAGCGGGGGGACTGCTGGAAACACCATATATTTT. The complete variable domain, with remaining parts taken from reference TRBV5-1 and TRBJ1-3, reads KAGVTQTPRYLIKTRGQQVTLSCSPISGHRSVSWYQQTPGQGLQFLFEYFSETQRNKGNFPGRFSGRQFSNSRSEMNVSTLELGDSALYLCASGGTAGNTIYFGEGSWLTVV.

The chain links TRBV7-2 to TRBJ1-1, with TRBD1 identical over 7 bases. This CDR3 has 15 residues. The V gene's germline CDR1 is SGHTA and CDR2 FQGNSA. Unmatched junction bases numbered 10, after V lost 5 bases and J lost 4 bases. In DNA, the CDR3 is TGTGCCAGCAGCCCAGAAGGACAGGCAAGCACTGAAGCTTTCTTT. The encoded protein is CASSPEGQASTEAFF. The whole variable domain, filled in from reference TRBV7-2 and TRBJ1-1, reads GAGVSQSPSNKVTEKGKDVELRCDPISGHTALYWYRQSLGQGLEFLIYFQGNSAPDKSGLPSDRFSAERTGGSVSTLTIQRTQQEDSAVYLCASSPEGQASTEAFFGQGTRLTVV.

The sample holds one count of this clone. Other DNA sequences of this sample code for an identical CDR3. The CDR3 sequence: CASSFSTDTQYF. CDR3 DNA sequence: TGTGCCAGCAGCTTCAGCACAGATACGCAGTATTTT. This rearrangement joins TRBV7-9 to TRBJ2-3, with D unclear. V lost 3 bases, J lost 0 bases, and 1 base lay in between. This CDR3 is built from 12 residues. Germline CDR1 and CDR2: SEHNR and FQNEAQ (reference sequence).

The chain couples TRBV3-1 (or the pseudogene TRBV3-2) to TRBJ2-7; D perhaps matches TRBD1 (7 bases). This CDR3 is built from 16 residues. Trimming cost V 1 base and J 0 bases, with 13 bases left between them. Germline assignment: CDR1 LGHDT and CDR2 YNNKEL (reference sequence). CDR3 sequence reads: CASSQARGALSYEQYF. In DNA form, the CDR3 reads TGTGCCAGCAGCCAAGCCAGGGGGGCCCTCTCCTACGAGCAGTACTTC.